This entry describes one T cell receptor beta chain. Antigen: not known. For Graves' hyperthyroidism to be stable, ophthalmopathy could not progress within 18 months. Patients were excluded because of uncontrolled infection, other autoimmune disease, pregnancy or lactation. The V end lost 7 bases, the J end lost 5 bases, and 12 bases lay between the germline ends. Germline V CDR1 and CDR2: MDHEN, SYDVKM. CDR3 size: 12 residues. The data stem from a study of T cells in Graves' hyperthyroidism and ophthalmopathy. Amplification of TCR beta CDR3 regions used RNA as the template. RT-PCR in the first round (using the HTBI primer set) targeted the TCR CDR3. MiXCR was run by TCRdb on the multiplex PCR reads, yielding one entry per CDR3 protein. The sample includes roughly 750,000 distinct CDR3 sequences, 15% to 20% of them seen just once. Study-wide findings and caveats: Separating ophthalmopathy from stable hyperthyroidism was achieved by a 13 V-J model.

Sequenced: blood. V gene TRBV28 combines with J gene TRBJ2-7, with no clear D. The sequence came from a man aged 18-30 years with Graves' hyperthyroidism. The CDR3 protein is CASMGNFDEQYF. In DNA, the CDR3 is TGTGCCAGCATGGGCAATTTCGACGAGCAGTACTTC.